Listed below are T cell receptor beta chains from one sample, sequenced in a study of OX40 agonist ivuxolimab in advanced cancers. Libraries were prepared by immunoSEQ multiplex PCR; TCRdb keeps only in-frame clonotypes and omits some of them. The sample lists approximately 35,000 clones, 70% to 85% occurring once. The sample consisted of CD4+ or CD8+ T cells sorted from blood, taken in a trial of the OX40 agonist ivuxolimab. Receptor source: an adult with an advanced solid tumor such as melanoma, head and neck, liver or kidney cancer. Each CDR3 is given with its conserved first and last residue. The D gene is left open where the match is weak. Size tells how often a clone was seen (once, few, many) or the class of an expanded clone, and some rows leave it out.

abundance,v_gene,j_gene,d_gene,CDR3aa,CDR3nt
.,TRBV5-1,TRBJ2-5,.,CASSLGRTQETQYF,TGCGCCAGCAGCTTGGGGCGGACACAAGAGACCCAGTACTTC
.,TRBV2,TRBJ2-2,.,CASSLRNTGELFF,TGTGCCAGCAGTCTAAGGAACACCGGGGAGCTGTTTTTT
.,TRBV5-1,TRBJ2-2,.,CASSLYSGELFF,TGCGCCAGCAGCTTATATTCCGGGGAGCTGTTTTTT
.,TRBV9,TRBJ1-4,TRBD1,CASSPRQGTNEKLFF,TGTGCCAGCAGCCCCCGACAGGGGACAAATGAAAAACTGTTTTTT
.,TRBV29-1,TRBJ2-7,.,CSVDGLGGGTYEQYF,TGCAGCGTTGACGGGTTGGGAGGGGGCACATACGAGCAGTACTTC
.,TRBV19,TRBJ2-3,TRBD2,CASSIGSRGGLDTQYF,TGTGCCAGTAGTATAGGGTCACGGGGGGGGCTAGATACGCAGTATTTT
.,TRBV6-5,TRBJ1-2,.,CASTPGNYGYTF,TGTGCCAGCACCCCAGGGAACTATGGCTACACCTTC
.,TRBV14,TRBJ2-7,TRBD1,CASSQVDRVHEQYF,TGTGCCAGCAGCCAAGTGGACAGGGTCCACGAGCAGTACTTC
.,TRBV6-5,TRBJ2-7,.,CASSYGGTVYEQYF,TGTGCCAGCAGTTACGGGGGGACAGTTTACGAGCAGTACTTC
.,TRBV4-1,TRBJ2-3,.,CASSQVQDTQYF,TGCGCCAGCAGCCAAGTTCAAGATACGCAGTATTTT
few,TRBV10-1,TRBJ2-7,TRBD1,CASGTGNDEQYF,TGCGCCAGCGGGACAGGGAACGACGAGCAGTACTTC
.,TRBV4-1,TRBJ2-1,.,CASSQEGGRPYNEQFF,TGCGCCAGCAGCCAAGAAGGGGGGCGCCCCTACAATGAGCAGTTCTTC
.,TRBV11-2,TRBJ2-5,.,CASSSSVGYQETQYF,TGTGCCAGCAGCTCGAGTGTGGGGTACCAAGAGACCCAGTACTTC
.,TRBV4-2,TRBJ1-3,.,CASSQGGGGSSGNTIYF,TGTGCCAGCAGCCAAGGAGGGGGGGGGAGCTCTGGAAACACCATATATTTT
.,TRBV27,TRBJ2-7,TRBD1,CASSRGLQGNYEQYF,TGTGCCAGCAGTCGTGGTTTACAGGGGAACTACGAGCAGTACTTC
.,TRBV18,TRBJ1-5,TRBD1,CASSPERTGVMGPQHF,TGTGCCAGCTCACCCGAACGGACAGGGGTAATGGGGCCCCAGCATTTT
.,TRBV7-2,TRBJ2-1,.,CASRPPGTVYNEQFF,TGTGCCAGCAGGCCACCCGGGACGGTTTACAATGAGCAGTTCTTC
.,TRBV6-1,TRBJ1-5,TRBD1,CASGGTGYHQPQHF,TGTGCCAGCGGCGGGACAGGGTACCATCAGCCCCAGCATTTT
.,TRBV5-4,TRBJ2-5,.,CASSLGLGVGTQYF,TGTGCCAGCAGCTTGGGACTGGGGGTGGGGACCCAGTACTTC
.,TRBV9,TRBJ1-3,.,CASSVSGQGNTIYF,TGTGCCAGCAGCGTGTCGGGACAAGGGAACACCATATATTTT
few,TRBV29-1,TRBJ1-1,.,CSVDRTNTEAFF,TGCAGCGTTGATAGGACGAACACTGAAGCTTTCTTT
.,TRBV7-9,TRBJ1-2,TRBD1,CASALTRGDYGYTF,TGTGCCAGCGCATTGACCAGGGGGGACTATGGCTACACCTTC
.,TRBV5-5,TRBJ1-2,.,CASNGWTAANYGYTF,TGTGCCAGCAACGGGTGGACAGCCGCTAACTATGGCTACACCTTC
.,TRBV7-2,TRBJ1-1,.,CASSFSREDGAFF,TGTGCCAGCAGCTTTTCCAGGGAGGATGGGGCTTTCTTT
.,TRBV19,TRBJ2-5,TRBD1,CAGTEDRGVKETQYF,TGTGCCGGAACAGAGGACAGGGGTGTAAAAGAGACCCAGTACTTC
.,TRBV10-3,TRBJ2-7,.,CAISTSYEQYF,TGTGCCATCAGTACCTCCTACGAGCAGTACTTC
few,TRBV7-2,TRBJ2-4,.,CASSSPLSGGRAKNIQYF,TGTGCCAGCAGCTCACCCCTGAGTGGGGGCCGGGCCAAAAACATTCAGTACTTC
.,TRBV6-1,TRBJ2-5,TRBD2,CASSVDIERFGGETQYF,TGTGCCAGCAGTGTCGATATAGAGAGGTTCGGGGGGGAGACCCAGTACTTC
.,TRBV12-1,TRBJ1-1,.,CASSFQGVNTEAFF,TGTGCCAGCAGCTTTCAGGGTGTGAACACTGAAGCTTTCTTT
.,TRBV30,TRBJ1-2,.,CACSQARGYTF,TGTGCCTGCAGCCAGGCGAGGGGCTACACCTTC
.,TRBV13,TRBJ1-1,.,CASVHRRSGTFTEAFF,TGTGCCAGCGTACACAGACGGAGCGGGACTTTTACTGAAGCTTTCTTT
.,TRBV11-2,TRBJ2-7,.,CASSNNSYEQYF,TGTGCCAGCAGCAATAACAGCTACGAGCAGTACTTC
.,TRBV2,TRBJ1-4,.,CASSEAEISNEKLFF,TGTGCCAGCAGTGAAGCTGAAATTTCCAATGAAAAACTGTTTTTT
.,TRBV4-1,TRBJ2-7,.,CASSPGYEQYF,TGCGCCAGCAGTCCCGGCTACGAGCAGTACTTC
.,TRBV11-2,TRBJ1-1,TRBD1,CASSLVTGGAFF,TGTGCCAGCAGCTTAGTGACAGGGGGCGCTTTCTTT
.,TRBV9,TRBJ1-4,.,CASSVGQFNEKLFF,TGTGCCAGCAGCGTAGGTCAGTTTAATGAAAAACTGTTTTTT
.,TRBV18,TRBJ2-2,.,CASSPVSGNTGELFF,TGTGCCAGCTCACCAGTCTCCGGGAACACCGGGGAGCTGTTTTTT
.,TRBV4-1,TRBJ1-2,.,CASSITGLVGGYTF,TGCGCCAGCAGCATAACGGGCCTCGTAGGGGGCTACACCTTC
.,TRBV9,TRBJ1-1,.,CASTPRGPNTEAFF,TGTGCCAGCACCCCTCGCGGGCCCAACACTGAAGCTTTCTTT
.,TRBV27,TRBJ2-7,.,CASSPLSGRRGEQYF,TGTGCCAGCAGTCCCCTGTCAGGGCGCAGGGGCGAGCAGTACTTC
.,TRBV6-6,TRBJ1-2,TRBD1,CASSYPGGDYGYTF,TGTGCCAGCAGTTATCCAGGGGGAGACTATGGCTACACCTTC
once,TRBV11-2,TRBJ2-7,.,CASSLNLIGSPYF,TGTGCCAGCAGCTTAAACCTCATAGGGTCGCCGTACTTC
.,TRBV4-1,TRBJ2-6,.,CASSQGEGAGANVLTF,TGCGCCAGCAGCCAAGGGGAGGGGGCCGGGGCCAACGTCCTGACTTTC
.,TRBV19,TRBJ1-2,.,CASREGVTNYGYTF,TGTGCCAGTAGGGAGGGCGTCACTAACTATGGCTACACCTTC
.,TRBV19,TRBJ1-5,.,CASTQQDSLNQPQHF,TGTGCCAGTACCCAACAGGACTCCTTAAATCAGCCCCAGCATTTT
.,TRBV27,TRBJ1-1,.,CASSLLPGRGTEAFF,TGTGCCAGCAGTTTATTACCGGGGAGAGGCACTGAAGCTTTCTTT
.,TRBV5-4,TRBJ2-5,TRBD1,CASSSTGTEETQYF,TGTGCCAGCAGCTCGACCGGGACAGAAGAGACCCAGTACTTC
.,TRBV9,TRBJ2-5,TRBD2,CASSVSGGGETQYF,TGTGCCAGCAGCGTTAGCGGGGGAGGTGAGACCCAGTACTTC
.,TRBV27,TRBJ2-1,TRBD2,CASPTPDGGGVRNEQFF,TGTGCCAGCCCTACCCCCGATGGCGGGGGGGTACGAAATGAGCAGTTCTTC
.,TRBV2,TRBJ2-4,TRBD1,CASTRAGGAGNIQYF,TGTGCCAGCACCAGAGCAGGGGGCGCGGGAAACATTCAGTACTTC
.,TRBV30,TRBJ1-3,.,CAWRLEGYFSGNTIYF,TGTGCCTGGAGATTGGAGGGATACTTCTCTGGAAACACCATATATTTT
.,TRBV11-2,TRBJ1-1,TRBD1,CASSFGTGKAFF,TGTGCCAGCAGCTTCGGGACAGGTAAAGCTTTCTTT
.,TRBV5-6,TRBJ2-3,.,CASSLTGPDTQYF,TGTGCCAGCAGCTTGACGGGACCAGATACGCAGTATTTT
.,TRBV23-1,TRBJ1-2,TRBD1,CASSQSDRGLGYTF,TGCGCCAGCAGTCAAAGCGACAGGGGTTTAGGCTACACCTTC